The entry below describes one T cell receptor (beta chain). What this receptor recognizes is not known. No base-level quality is on record; no much larger clone is a single base apart. Genomic DNA was extracted from sorted cells for sequencing of the TCRbeta CDR3 region. The immunoSEQ Assay was used to sequence the TCRbeta CDR3 regions. TCRdb mirrors the immuneACCESS table, restricted to in-frame sequences. Some clones are absent from its copies; in checked studies, under half trace to an unresolved V gene, and the reason for the others is unknown. This sample gives about 98,000 clones in total; just under 95% of them show up just once. Around 0.25% of the sample comes from the top ten. The sample originates from a study of OX40 agonist ivuxolimab in advanced cancers. With respect to the entire study: Ivuxolimab was a fully human IgG2 agonistic monoclonal antibody targeting the costimulatory receptor OX40 (CD134). Intravenous ivuxolimab was administered to patients every 2 weeks at six dose levels: 0.01, 0.1, 0.3, 1.5, 3 and 10 mg/kg. Of the approximately 50 dose-escalation patients, hepatocellular carcinoma was present in 19, melanoma in approximately 15, renal cell carcinoma in 9 and head and neck cancer in 9. A male proportion of almost 85% and a mean age of 60 years, ranging from roughly 20 to 80, were recorded for the dose-escalation cohort. Patients were allowed to have had prior anti-PD-1, anti-PD-L1 or anti-CTLA-4 therapy, and 30% to 40% of the dose-escalation patients had been treated with checkpoint inhibitors. Partial responses were achieved by three dose-escalation patients, of whom one had hepatocellular carcinoma and two had cutaneous melanoma. The purpose of peripheral TCRbeta sequencing was to test whether ivuxolimab changed TCR sequence diversity and led to clonal T-cell expansion. The monotherapy dose-escalation portion (N of about 50 patients) of the phase I ivuxolimab trial is reported in the paper. Here is what the overall study found, with its caveats: At doses of 0.1 to 3.0 mg/kg, clonal expansion of both CD4+ and CD8+ T cells in blood was seen between baseline and week 6. In the 0.1-3.0 mg/kg groups, partial responders had among the lowest normalized peripheral clonal expansion, particularly in CD8+ T cells. Low levels of normalized T-cell clonal expansion were also seen in some nonresponding patients. After ivuxolimab, CD8+ T cells had more expanded clones than CD4+ T cells on average. The antigen specificity of the peripheral T cells that underwent clonal expansion was not determined.

Patients with a history of autoimmune disease or receiving systemic immunosuppression were excluded from the trial. Peripheral blood for TCR sequencing was drawn from every dose cohort at baseline, at cycle 4 day 1 and at cycle 7 day 1. The samples were taken from a phase I, first-in-human, multicenter, open-label dose-escalation trial of ivuxolimab. Adults with locally advanced or metastatic head and neck squamous cell, hepatocellular, melanoma or renal cell carcinoma were enrolled in the trial. Before TCR sequencing, CD4+ T cells and CD8+ T cells were sorted from peripheral blood as separate populations. The CDR3 spans 15 residues, from the cysteine through the phenylalanine. Only the CDR3 DNA is retained, 45 bases long and in frame from the first base. Per the germline V gene (reference sequence), MNHNY is the CDR1 and SVGAGI is the CDR2. V gives up 6 bases and J gives up 1 base, and the segment between their germline ends measures 14 bases.

The rearrangement joined TRBV6-6 to TRBJ2-3; confidence is insufficient to name the D gene. This TCR was recovered from an adult with an advanced solid tumor such as melanoma, head and neck, liver or kidney cancer. The sample was CD4+ or CD8+ T cells sorted from blood, taken in a trial of the OX40 agonist ivuxolimab. The sequence in DNA is TGTGCCAGCAGGGCCCCCTCTGGGGGCACAGATACGCAGTATTTT. This codes for CASRAPSGGTDTQYF.